These 28 T cell receptor beta chains came from one sample sequenced in a study of CD8 T cells in ankylosing spondylitis. TCRdb re-analysed the 5' RACE reads in MiXCR, keeping a single row per CDR3 protein. The repertoire includes about 270,000 distinct CDR3 sequences, roughly a third of them detected once, and roughly 4.2% sits in the top ten. Sequenced material: blood, either unsorted or a sorted T cell fraction (not recorded which). All receptors come from a male donor with ankylosing spondylitis or in good health (not recorded which).

This sequence joins TRBV20-1 and TRBJ1-1, with D unresolved. Trimming took 5 bases from V and 7 from J, leaving 11 bases between them. CDR3 size: 11 residues. CDR1 is DFQATT and CDR2 is SNEGSKA in the germline V gene (reference sequence). The DNA of the CDR3 is TGCAGTGCTCTAGGACCTTTTGAAGCTTTCTTT. Translation gives CSALGPFEAFF.

The chain recombines TRBV20-1 with TRBJ2-1, with TRBD1 as a possible D gene (6 bases). Germline CDR1 reads DFQATT; CDR2 reads SNEGSKA (reference sequence). Trimming left V 6 bases short and J 8 bases short, with 26 bases between. The length of the CDR3 is 16 residues. CDR3 DNA: TGCAGTGCCACACTTTCCTTCGGGACACCCGGCCATGAGCAGTTCTTC. Amino acid sequence: CSATLSFGTPGHEQFF.

This clonotype was detected a few times. V usage is TRBV10-3 and J usage is TRBJ1-1; perhaps TRBD1 as D (5 bases). This CDR3 region has 14 residues. CDR1 and CDR2 (germline): ENHRY, SYGVKD. The V end lost 8 bases, the J end lost 1 base, and 14 bases lay between the germline ends. CDR3: CAIRGHPENTEAFF. The CDR3 nucleotides read TGTGCCATCCGCGGACACCCCGAGAACACTGAAGCTTTCTTT.

This clonotype was observed a few times. The chain combines TRBV29-1 with TRBJ2-7, with a tentative D call TRBD1 (6 bases). Germline V gene data show CDR1 as SQVTM and CDR2 as ANQGSEA. Trimming left V 0 bases short and J 8 bases short, with 14 bases between. The CDR3 totals 13 residues. The CDR3 protein is CSVEDYDRPKQYF. CDR3 sequence (DNA): TGCAGCGTTGAAGATTACGACAGGCCGAAGCAGTACTTC.

In its sample, this clonotype was seen a few times. The gene calls are TRBV4-2 and TRBJ2-5; D is unclear. This CDR3 has 13 residues. Trimming left V 1 base short and J 2 bases short, with 5 bases between. The germline CDR1 and CDR2 sequences are LGHNA and YNFKEQ. CDR3 protein: CASSQGPQETQYF. CDR3 nucleotide sequence: TGTGCCAGCAGCCAAGGCCCGCAAGAGACCCAGTACTTC.

There are a few counts of this clonotype. The rearrangement joins TRBV20-1 to TRBJ2-3; TRBD2 aligns across 8 bases. Germline lookup yields CDR1 DFQATT and CDR2 SNEGSKA (reference sequence). The CDR3 extends over 14 amino acids. The junction had 11 bases not matched to a gene; V was cut back by 6 bases and J by 6 bases. This CDR3 reads CSAPLRGAGDTQYF. The DNA of the CDR3 is TGCAGTGCCCCCCTGCGGGGGGCCGGGGATACGCAGTATTTT.

J is TRBJ2-3 and V is TRBV25-1; D is unresolved. CDR3 length: 12 amino acids. The V gene lost 4 bases and the J gene lost 2 bases, with 4 bases spanning the gap. Per germline, CDR1 MGHDK and CDR2 SYGVNS. The CDR3 region is CASSGNTDTQYF. DNA of the CDR3: TGTGCCAGCAGTGGAAACACAGATACGCAGTATTTT.

This clonotype was recorded a few times. The chain couples TRBV7-9 to TRBJ2-5, with 10 bases identical to TRBD1. With V trimmed by 6 bases and J by 4 bases, 5 bases remained unmatched. The germline V gene encodes CDR1 SEHNR and CDR2 FQNEAQ (reference sequence). The CDR3 loop spans 14 amino acids. The CDR3 DNA is TGTGCCAGCAGATCCGGACAGGGGGGAGAGACCCAGTACTTC. This codes for CASRSGQGGETQYF. The whole variable domain, remainder taken from reference TRBV7-9 and TRBJ2-5, is DTGVSQNPRHKITKRGQNVTFRCDPISEHNRLYWYRQTLGQGPEFLTYFQNEAQLEKSRLLSDRFSAERPKGSFSTLEIQRTEQGDSAMYLCASRSGQGGETQYFGPGTRLLVL.

A few counts support this clonotype. CDR3 loop: CASSYVLGDRGYEQYF. The CDR3 DNA is TGTGCCAGCAGTTACGTTCTCGGGGACAGGGGGTACGAGCAGTACTTC. The chain employs TRBV6-5 and TRBJ2-7, with 11 bases identical to TRBD1. Germline CDR1 MNHEY, CDR2 SVGAGI. J was trimmed by 4 bases and V by 2 bases; bases with no gene match: 7. There are 16 residues in the CDR3.

The chain is built from TRBV7-2 and TRBJ2-1; a possible D gene is TRBD1 (5 bases). Germline loops: CDR1 SGHTA, CDR2 FQGNSA. The V gene lost 2 bases and the J gene lost 9 bases, with 14 bases spanning the gap. The CDR3 length is 14 residues. CDR3 residues: CASSLWGEAGEQFF. In nucleotides, the CDR3 is TGTGCCAGCAGCTTATGGGGCGAAGCTGGTGAGCAGTTCTTC.

As to this clonotype: Given a much more abundant clone one base away, this may be a read error. This chain joins TRBV29-1 and TRBJ2-1; possible D gene TRBD1, 5 bases. With 4 bases removed from V and 10 bases from J, the gap between germline ends came to 14 bases. Germline V gives CDR1 SQVTM, CDR2 ANQGSEA. The CDR3 runs to 12 residues. The CDR3 bases are TGCAGCGTTGGGCTTGTAGCAGGGGAGCAGTTCTTC. Amino acids: CSVGLVAGEQFF.

V gene TRBV12-3 or TRBV12-4 combines with J gene TRBJ1-4; 10 nucleotides align to TRBD1. The CDR3 contains 14 residues. The junction had 3 bases not matched to a gene; V was cut back by 6 bases and J by 5 bases. The CDR3 protein is CASSRTGGNEKLFF. CDR3 nucleotides: TGTGCCAGCAGCCGGACAGGGGGAAATGAAAAACTGTTTTTT.

The chain carries TRBV15 and TRBJ2-3; D is possibly TRBD2 (6 bases). The V gene's germline CDR1 is LNHNV and CDR2 YYDKDF (reference sequence). V was cut by 6 bases and J by 5 bases, with 15 bases left in between. There are 14 residues in the CDR3. The CDR3 sequence is CATRVGGREDTQYF. The CDR3 nucleotides are TGTGCCACCAGAGTCGGGGGTCGCGAAGATACGCAGTATTTT.

V is TRBV27 and J is TRBJ2-7; D gene unclear. Germline V lookup: CDR1 MNHEY, CDR2 SMNVEV (reference sequence). The CDR3 loop spans 13 amino acids. Trimming left V 4 bases short and J 2 bases short, with 9 bases between. CDR3 nucleotide sequence: TGTGCCAGCAGTTATACATCTACCTACGAGCAGTACTTC. Protein sequence: CASSYTSTYEQYF.

The rearrangement links TRBV20-1 to TRBJ2-1; D ambiguous. V gave up 4 bases and J gave up 2 bases, with 12 bases separating them. The CDR3 sequence is 14 residues long. Germline lookup yields CDR1 DFQATT and CDR2 SNEGSKA (reference sequence). Written as DNA, the CDR3 is TGCAGTGCTACCCGAAGGGCGCCCTACAATGAGCAGTTCTTC. It is translated as CSATRRAPYNEQFF.

The chain carries TRBV5-1 and TRBJ2-3, with a weak D call TRBD2 (6 bases). The V gene's germline CDR1 is SGHRS and CDR2 YFSETQ. The V end lost 1 base, the J end lost 1 base, and 13 bases lay between the germline ends. The CDR3 totals 16 residues. The CDR3 spells CASSLSQGGGTDTQYF. The CDR3 DNA is TGCGCCAGCAGCTTGAGCCAGGGAGGAGGCACAGATACGCAGTATTTT.

The rearrangement joins TRBV3-1 to TRBJ2-7; no definite D call. In germline, CDR1 is LGHDT, CDR2 YNNKEL (reference sequence). Trimming cost V 8 bases and J 3 bases, with 14 bases left between them. The CDR3 has 13 amino acids. The CDR3 sequence is CASREREDYEQYF. CDR3 in DNA: TGTGCCAGCCGCGAGCGAGAGGACTACGAGCAGTACTTC.

Note on this clonotype: A junction end diverges from the germline sequence, so it may reflect a read error. V is TRBV7-9 and J is TRBJ2-7; tentative D call: TRBD2 (7 bases). The CDR3 extends over 12 amino acids. In germline, CDR1 is SEHNR, CDR2 FQNEAQ (reference sequence). CDR3 amino acids: CASSLGGGEQYF. CDR3 in DNA: TGTGCCAGCAGTTTAGGGGGGGGAGAGCAGTACTTC.

The chain combines TRBV10-3 with TRBJ2-1; no clear D gene. There are 12 residues in the CDR3. The V end was cut by 6 bases, the J end by 8 bases, with 11 bases between. Germline V gives CDR1 ENHRY, CDR2 SYGVKD. In nucleotides, the CDR3 is TGTGCCATCAGCTCCTGGGCGGATGAGCAGTTCTTC. Protein: CAISSWADEQFF.

This clonotype appeared a few times. V usage is TRBV12-3 or TRBV12-4 and J usage is TRBJ2-7, with D unresolved. Between the trimmed V and J ends, which lost 6 bases and 7 bases, there was a span of 16 bases. The CDR3 extends over 13 amino acids. CDR3 amino acids: CASSPIDLEEQYF. Here the CDR3 DNA reads TGTGCCAGCAGCCCCATCGACCTTGAGGAGCAGTACTTC.

This clonotype was observed many times. J is TRBJ2-7 and V is TRBV20-1, with 8 bases that match TRBD1. CDR1 and CDR2 (germline): DFQATT, SNEGSKA (reference sequence). Losses at the gene ends were 0 bases for V and 1 base for J; bases not matched to a gene: 14. CDR3 size: 18 residues. CDR3 sequence: CSARDQRPGRGRSYEQYF. The CDR3, as DNA: TGCAGTGCTAGAGATCAGCGTCCGGGCAGGGGGCGATCCTACGAGCAGTACTTC.

The chain has TRBV20-1 and TRBJ2-5; the D call may be TRBD1 or TRBD2 (5 bases each). CDR3 size: 13 residues. The V end was cut by 3 bases, the J end by 4 bases, with 12 bases between. CDR1 DFQATT and CDR2 SNEGSKA come from the germline V gene (reference sequence). CDR3: CSARRGFGETQYF. The CDR3 coding sequence is TGCAGTGCTAGGAGGGGATTTGGAGAGACCCAGTACTTC.

The gene calls are TRBV3-1 and TRBJ1-2; maybe TRBD1 (6 bases). V was trimmed by 1 base and J by 2 bases, leaving 11 bases between them. The CDR3 loop spans 15 amino acids. The germline V gene encodes CDR1 LGHDT and CDR2 YNNKEL (reference sequence). The CDR3 loop reads CASSQGRGRNYGYTF. The CDR3 bases are TGTGCCAGCAGCCAAGGGAGGGGGAGGAACTATGGCTACACCTTC.

The rearrangement uses TRBV11-2 and TRBJ2-7; 9 nucleotides agree with TRBD2. The CDR3 runs 14 residues. Germline CDR1 and CDR2: SGHAT and FQNNGV. With V trimmed by 4 bases and J by 6 bases, 7 bases remained unmatched. The CDR3 here is CASSSLRGGPEQYF. The CDR3 DNA is TGTGCCAGCAGCTCCCTGCGGGGGGGCCCCGAGCAGTACTTC.

There are many counts of this clonotype. This chain joins TRBV12-3 or TRBV12-4 and TRBJ2-1, with unresolved D. V lost 6 bases and J 5 bases, leaving 5 bases between the germline ends. This CDR3 comprises 11 residues. For the CDR3, the DNA is TGTGCCAGCAGCCCACACAATGAGCAGTTCTTC. Protein product: CASSPHNEQFF.

This chain joins TRBV9 and TRBJ1-2; possibly TRBD1 for D (6 bases). The CDR3 contains 13 residues. With 3 bases removed from V and 3 bases from J, the gap between germline ends came to 9 bases. The germline gives CDR1 SGDLS, CDR2 YYNGEE. CDR3 coding DNA: TGTGCCAGCAGCGACGAGGGGGACTATGGCTACACCTTC. It translates to CASSDEGDYGYTF.

This clonotype was seen more than once but under ten times. The V call is TRBV4-2, the J call TRBJ1-3; D is unclear. Germline CDR1 and CDR2: LGHNA and YNFKEQ. Trimming took 1 base from V and 0 from J, leaving 10 bases between them. This CDR3 is 16 amino acids long. The CDR3 DNA sequence: TGTGCCAGCAGCCAAGGGGGTCCGAGCTCTGGAAACACCATATATTTT. This translates into CASSQGGPSSGNTIYF.

This clonotype was seen a few times. The chain carries TRBV4-2 and TRBJ2-7; 7 nucleotides agree with TRBD2. V lost 5 bases and J lost 2; bases outside the gene matches: 3. The CDR3 is made up of 13 amino acids. The germline V gene encodes CDR1 LGHNA and CDR2 YNFKEQ. The chain's CDR3 is CASSSGLAYEQYF. As DNA, the CDR3 is TGTGCCAGCAGCTCCGGACTAGCCTACGAGCAGTACTTC.